A single sample gave rise to the 24 T cell receptor beta chains below, sequenced in a study of PD-1 blockade in classical Hodgkin lymphoma. Assay used: immunoSEQ multiplex PCR; TCRdb lists only in-frame clones, some missing. The table includes 35,000 to 40,000 clones, almost 90% detected once. Every one of the patients relapsed after autologous stem cell transplantation (brentuximab vedotin exposure was variable). The sample here was peripheral blood mononuclear cells (PBMCs), taken before the second cycle of nivolumab. All receptors come from a human donor with classical Hodgkin lymphoma.

This chain connects TRBV28 to TRBJ2-3; 8 nucleotides match TRBD1. Germline V gives CDR1 MDHEN, CDR2 SYDVKM. With V trimmed by 3 bases and J by 3 bases, 5 bases remained unmatched. The CDR3 has 15 amino acids. The CDR3: CASSFGQGVTDTQYF. The CDR3 nucleotides read TGTGCCAGCAGTTTCGGACAGGGAGTAACAGATACGCAGTATTTT.

V usage is TRBV4-1 and J usage is TRBJ2-7, with D possibly being TRBD1 or TRBD2 (5 bases each). Germline V gene lookup returns CDR1 MGHRA and CDR2 YSYEKL. CDR3 length equals 13 residues. Trimming removed 3 bases from V and 2 bases from J, with 8 bases in between. This chain's CDR3 is CASSQRGTYEQYF. The CDR3 DNA follows: TGCGCCAGCAGCCAGAGGGGAACCTACGAGCAGTACTTC.

This chain uses TRBV27 with TRBJ1-1; D perhaps matches TRBD1 (5 bases). The CDR3 totals 13 residues. The germline V gene encodes CDR1 MNHEY and CDR2 SMNVEV (reference sequence). Trimming took off 5 bases at V and 5 bases at J, with 12 bases between the two ends. CDR3 sequence reads: CASSPQGGTEAFF. CDR3 DNA sequence: TGTGCCAGCAGTCCGCAGGGTGGAACTGAAGCTTTCTTT.

By its share, this clone is medium-sized. V gene TRBV5-8 combines with J gene TRBJ1-1; tentative D call: TRBD1 (5 bases). The CDR3 has 14 residues. Germline assignment: CDR1 SGHTS and CDR2 YDEGEE. The germline V and J ends were trimmed by 2 bases and 1 base, with 9 bases remaining between them. CDR3 loop: CASSFGAGNTEAFF. CDR3 coding DNA: TGTGCCAGCAGCTTCGGGGCCGGGAACACTGAAGCTTTCTTT. Looking up the rest from reference TRBV5-8 and TRBJ1-1 gives the full variable domain: EAGVTQSPTHLIKTRGQQATLRCSPISGHTSVYWYQQALGLGLQFLLWYDEGEERNRGNFPPRFSGRQFPNYSSELNVNALELEDSALYLCASSFGAGNTEAFFGQGTRLTVV.

J is TRBJ2-7 and V is TRBV30; 8 bases are shared with TRBD1. The CDR3 has 13 amino acids. The germline V gene encodes CDR1 GTSNPN and CDR2 SVGIG (reference sequence). Losses at the gene ends were 3 bases for V and 3 bases for J; bases not matched to a gene: 4. DNA for the CDR3: TGTGCCTGGAGCCCGGGGACAGGCTACGAGCAGTACTTC. Residues: CAWSPGTGYEQYF.

In its sample, this clone was seen once. V and J are TRBV27 and TRBJ2-7; 9 bases line up with TRBD2. The CDR3 is made up of 15 amino acids. Germline V CDR1 and CDR2: MNHEY, SMNVEV (reference sequence). V lost 10 bases, J lost 2 bases, and 12 bases stayed unmatched. The CDR3 is CATRPIEREAYEQYF. The CDR3 DNA follows: TGTGCCACACGCCCTATCGAGCGGGAGGCCTACGAGCAGTACTTC.

This clone was counted once. This rearrangement joins TRBV6-5 to TRBJ2-7; D is possibly TRBD2 (6 bases). Trimming left V 6 bases short and J 7 bases short, with 16 bases between. CDR1 and CDR2 (germline): MNHEY, SVGAGI. This CDR3 is built from 13 residues. In DNA, the CDR3 is TGTGCCAGCAGCCCCGGGACTCCTAAAGAGCAGTACTTC. Its translation is CASSPGTPKEQYF.

The rearrangement links TRBV11-3 to TRBJ2-1; TRBD2 aligns across 12 bases. The V and J ends lost 6 bases and 3 bases, in that order; junction bases with no gene match: 12. Germline V lookup: CDR1 SGHNT, CDR2 YENEEA. There are 18 residues in the CDR3. CDR3 sequence: CASSYPRTSGTRYNEQFF. The CDR3 DNA reads as TGTGCCAGCAGTTATCCCCGGACTAGCGGGACGCGCTACAATGAGCAGTTCTTC.

The V call is TRBV12-5, the J call TRBJ2-5, with unresolved D. Per the germline V gene, CDR1 is LGHNT and CDR2 is FRNRAP. CDR3 length: 15 residues. With 3 bases removed from V and 1 base from J, the gap between germline ends came to 12 bases. CDR3 coding DNA: TGTGCTAGTGGTTTCGGGTTGACATCCCAAGAGACCCAGTACTTC. It yields the protein CASGFGLTSQETQYF.

The chain uses TRBV19 and TRBJ2-1; 7 nucleotides align to TRBD1. V lost 4 bases and J lost 6; bases outside the gene matches: 9. Germline CDR1 reads LNHDA; CDR2 reads SQIVND (reference sequence). This CDR3 is 15 amino acids long. CDR3 nucleotides: TGTGCCAGTAGTACCACAGGGGTTGGACGCAATGAGCAGTTCTTC. Protein sequence: CASSTTGVGRNEQFF.

This chain links TRBV7-9 with TRBJ1-2, with 9 bases fitting TRBD1. Looked up from germline, CDR1 is SEHNR and CDR2 is FQNEAQ (reference sequence). The V and J ends lost 8 bases and 1 base, in that order; junction bases with no gene match: 14. The CDR3 extends over 17 amino acids. The CDR3 nucleotides are TGTGCCAGCGCGACAGGGGGGACAGGAGGCCATAACTATGGCTACACCTTC. Translation gives CASATGGTGGHNYGYTF.

V usage is TRBV5-1 and J usage is TRBJ2-5; TRBD1 aligns across 7 bases. CDR3 length: 16 amino acids. The J segment lost 1 base and the V segment lost 1 base, leaving 7 bases of the junction unmatched. Germline V gene lookup returns CDR1 SGHRS and CDR2 YFSETQ. For the CDR3, the DNA is TGCGCCAGCAGCTTGACCTCAACAGGGGTCCAAGAGACCCAGTACTTC. This codes for CASSLTSTGVQETQYF. The whole variable domain, filled in from reference TRBV5-1 and TRBJ2-5, reads KAGVTQTPRYLIKTRGQQVTLSCSPISGHRSVSWYQQTPGQGLQFLFEYFSETQRNKGNFPGRFSGRQFSNSRSEMNVSTLELGDSALYLCASSLTSTGVQETQYFGPGTRLLVL.

This clone has just a few counts. J is TRBJ2-1 and V is TRBV19; D may be TRBD2 (5 bases). The CDR3 contains 12 residues. V was cut by 1 base and J by 10 bases, with 8 bases left in between. CDR1 is LNHDA, CDR2 SQIVND, per germline (reference sequence). This CDR3 reads CASSIVEREQFF. The DNA for the CDR3 is TGTGCCAGTAGTATAGTCGAGCGGGAGCAGTTCTTC.

CDR3: CASSPSDRGGNEQYF. The CDR3 nucleotides read TGTGCCAGCAGCCCATCAGACAGGGGAGGCAACGAGCAGTACTTC. This chain joins TRBV7-3 and TRBJ2-7; 8 nucleotides agree with TRBD1. The CDR3 is 15 amino acids. V was pared by 5 bases and J by 5 bases, with 11 bases of the junction left unmatched. The germline V gene encodes CDR1 SGHTA and CDR2 FQGTGA.

This chain links TRBV2 with TRBJ1-1; D call uncertain. Germline V gene lookup returns CDR1 SNHLY and CDR2 FYNNEI. This CDR3 contains 14 residues. Trimming removed 6 bases at V and 0 bases at J, with 11 bases between. DNA of the CDR3: TGTGCCAGCAGGTTTGGTGGGGTGAACACTGAAGCTTTCTTT. This translates into CASRFGGVNTEAFF.

V gene TRBV29-1 combines with J gene TRBJ2-3; D gene ambiguous. Trimming took 5 bases from V and 6 from J, leaving 6 bases between them. The CDR3 spans 10 residues. Per germline, CDR1 SQVTM and CDR2 ANQGSEA. Written as DNA, the CDR3 is TGCAGCGTTCGTCCGGATACGCAGTATTTT. Protein sequence: CSVRPDTQYF.

In DNA form, the CDR3 reads TGTGCCATCAGTGGTTCACAAACACTAGCGGGAGGCAATGAGCAGTTCTTC. It is translated as CAISGSQTLAGGNEQFF. V usage is TRBV10-3 and J usage is TRBJ2-1; 12 nucleotides align to TRBD2. The CDR3 sequence is 17 residues long. Germline CDR1 is ENHRY and CDR2 is SYGVKD. V lost 4 bases and J lost 6; bases outside the gene matches: 10.

The chain links TRBV5-1 to TRBJ2-7; D remains ambiguous. CDR3 length: 13 amino acids. The germline V gene has CDR1 SGHRS and CDR2 YFSETQ. V was clipped by 0 bases and J by 6 bases, with 10 bases between them. The CDR3 here is CASSLGWGSEQYF. For the CDR3, the DNA is TGCGCCAGCAGCTTGGGGTGGGGTTCCGAGCAGTACTTC. The variable domain in full, with the rest retrieved from reference TRBV5-1 and TRBJ2-7, is KAGVTQTPRYLIKTRGQQVTLSCSPISGHRSVSWYQQTPGQGLQFLFEYFSETQRNKGNFPGRFSGRQFSNSRSEMNVSTLELGDSALYLCASSLGWGSEQYFGPGTRLTVT.

The chain carries TRBV23-1 and TRBJ2-1; D remains ambiguous. TRBV23-1 is an ORF for which the function is uncertain. The CDR3 consists of 14 residues. V was clipped by 4 bases and J by 8 bases, with 15 bases between them. The CDR3 loop is CASSPETSGDEQFF. CDR3 sequence (DNA): TGCGCCAGCAGTCCGGAAACATCAGGCGATGAGCAGTTCTTC.

V and J are TRBV11-2 and TRBJ2-7, with 7 bases identical to TRBD2. Germline CDR1 and CDR2: SGHAT and FQNNGV. Trimming at V came to 5 bases and at J to 3 bases, leaving 4 bases not matched to a gene. The CDR3 contains 13 residues. The CDR3 region has the DNA TGTGCCAGCAGCCCTAGCGGCTACTACGAGCAGTACTTC. Translation gives CASSPSGYYEQYF.

The V call is TRBV6-5, the J call TRBJ1-3; TRBD1 aligns across 7 bases. Trimming cost V 6 bases and J 1 base; bases outside gene matches: 3. The CDR3 totals 14 residues. CDR1 and CDR2 (germline): MNHEY, SVGAGI. CDR3 sequence reads: CASRTGPSGNTIYF. CDR3 nucleotides: TGTGCCAGCAGGACAGGGCCTTCTGGAAACACCATATATTTT.

The chain recombines TRBV6-6 with TRBJ2-7; TRBD2 is a possible D gene (5 bases). The V gene lost 2 bases and the J gene lost 5 bases, with 16 bases spanning the gap. This CDR3 comprises 15 residues. From germline, CDR1 is MNHNY and CDR2 SVGAGI (reference sequence). CDR3 DNA: TGTGCCAGCAGTTACAAACGGGGATCACTCCACGAGCAGTACTTC. Its protein is CASSYKRGSLHEQYF.

Written as DNA, the CDR3 is TGTGCCAGCAGCTCGTACCCAAGGGGGGACCCCGCCTACGAGCAGTACTTC. Protein product: CASSSYPRGDPAYEQYF. V and J are TRBV13 and TRBJ2-7; perhaps D is TRBD1 or TRBD2 (6 bases each). In germline, CDR1 is PRHDT, CDR2 FYEKMQ (reference sequence). The CDR3 sequence is 17 residues long. The V and J ends lost 4 bases and 2 bases respectively, with 21 bases between them.

This chain uses TRBV6-1 with TRBJ1-5, with 9 bases aligning to TRBD1. J lost 6 bases, V lost 6 bases, and 6 bases had no gene match. The CDR3 extends over 14 amino acids. Germline V gene data show CDR1 as MNHNS and CDR2 as SASEGT. CDR3 sequence (DNA): TGTGCCAGCAGAGGACAGGGGCACGGTCAGCCCCAGCATTTT. Encoded protein: CASRGQGHGQPQHF.